A selection of T cell receptor beta chains follows, all from one sample in a study of T-cell reconstitution after alpha-beta-depleted transplantation in children. TCRdb re-called the PCR reads with MiXCR, one entry per CDR3 protein. The sample lists 550,000 to 800,000 distinct CDR3 sequences; 13% were seen once. The sample here was PBMCs, taken before TCRalphabeta/CD19-depleted stem cell transplant. The receptors stem from a girl aged 2-9 years with congenital amegakaryocytic thrombocytopenia, due to receive a stem cell transplant. Each CDR3 is given with its conserved first and last residue. D genes are given only for firm matches. A clone size is listed for some rows: how often the clone was seen (once, few, many), or a class if it is expanded.

J	size	D	V	DNA	CDR3
TRBJ2-1	many	TRBD2	TRBV10-3	TGTGCCATCAGCGCCGGGGCTAGCGGGAGTGGTGAGCAGTTCTTC	CAISAGASGSGEQFF
TRBJ2-1	many	TRBD2	TRBV5-1	TGCGCCAGCAGCCCCACTAGCGGGAGGGACAATGAGCAGTTCTTC	CASSPTSGRDNEQFF
TRBJ2-1	-	TRBD2	TRBV11-2	TGTGCCAGCAGCTTTAGAGCTAGCGGACAAAGCTCCTACAATGAGCAGTTCTTC	CASSFRASGQSSYNEQFF
TRBJ2-5	many	-	TRBV29-1	TGCAGCGTTAGCCGGGTTCAAGAGACCCAGTACTTC	CSVSRVQETQYF
TRBJ2-5	many	-	TRBV4-1	TGCGCCAGCAGCCAAGAAGTAGCCCGAGAGACCCAGTACTTC	CASSQEVARETQYF
TRBJ2-1	many	-	TRBV27	TGTGCCAGCAGTTTATCGCCCCTCAATGAGCAGTTCTTC	CASSLSPLNEQFF
TRBJ2-3	few	-	TRBV20-1	TGCTGTGCTAGAGATCGGGGGGCCACAGGGCTCACAGATACGCAGTATTTT	CCARDRGATGLTDTQYF
TRBJ2-1	many	-	TRBV5-1	TGCGCCAGCAGCGCGACCGGGGCCAGCTCCTACAATGAGCAGTTCTTC	CASSATGASSYNEQFF
TRBJ2-7	-	-	TRBV6-8	TGTGCCAGCGGCCCGGCAGTTTCGGGGGAGCAGTACTTC	CASGPAVSGEQYF
TRBJ1-1	-	-	TRBV5-1	TGCGCCAGCAGCTTGGGTTTCCAGGGTGGTGTCGCTGAAGCTTTCTTT	CASSLGFQGGVAEAFF
TRBJ2-6	few	-	TRBV12-3/TRBV12-4	TGTGCCAGCAGTTTAGATTCCTGGGTAGCCAACGTCCTGACTTTC	CASSLDSWVANVLTF
TRBJ2-1	-	TRBD1	TRBV14	TGTGCCAGCAGCAAGACAGGGCAGGTGTGGGAGCCGACCTACAATGAGCAGTTCTTC	CASSKTGQVWEPTYNEQFF
TRBJ2-1	few	-	TRBV7-2	TGTGCCAGCAGCTTAGGGGGGCCGGGGAGCAATGAGCAGTTCTTC	CASSLGGPGSNEQFF
TRBJ1-2	few	TRBD1	TRBV5-1	TGCGCCAGTTCGACAGGGGAAGGCTATGGCTACACCTTC	CASSTGEGYGYTF
TRBJ2-1	many	TRBD2	TRBV29-1	TGCAGCGTTGTTGGCCGGGGGGATAACAATGAGCAGTTCTTC	CSVVGRGDNNEQFF
TRBJ1-3	few	-	TRBV28	TGTGCCAGCAGATTAAGCAGCTCTGGAAACACCATATATTTT	CASRLSSSGNTIYF
TRBJ2-1	-	TRBD2	TRBV6-5	TGTGCCAGCAGTTACGGGGGGGGAGGCCCCAATGAGCAGTTCTTC	CASSYGGGGPNEQFF
TRBJ2-2	-	-	TRBV15	TGTGCCACCAGCACCCGGACTACGAACACCGGGGAGCTGTTTTTT	CATSTRTTNTGELFF
TRBJ2-1	-	TRBD1	TRBV28	TGTGCCAGCAGCCGGACAGGGCGTACCTACAATGAGCAGTTCTTC	CASSRTGRTYNEQFF
TRBJ1-5	few	-	TRBV19	TGTGCCAGTACTCCTATGAGGGCCCCAACGCCCCAGCATTTT	CASTPMRAPTPQHF
TRBJ2-7	few	TRBD1	TRBV5-1	TGCGCCAGCAGCCCATGGGACAGGGAATCGAACGAGCAGTACTTC	CASSPWDRESNEQYF
TRBJ2-5	many	-	TRBV6-1	TGTGCCAGCAGCCCCACGATGCGATTTCAAGAGACCCAGTACTTC	CASSPTMRFQETQYF
TRBJ2-7	-	-	TRBV12-3/TRBV12-4	TGTGCCAGCAGACACCGACCGGGCGGAGACGAGCAGTACTTC	CASRHRPGGDEQYF
TRBJ1-4	few	TRBD1	TRBV15	TGTGCCACCAGCAGAGACGTTTACAGGGGGCGACTGAATGAAAAACTGTTTTTT	CATSRDVYRGRLNEKLFF
TRBJ1-5	few	TRBD1	TRBV6-1	TGTGCCACCAGAGAACCGGGACAGGGTAGAATGGGTCAGCCCCAGCATTTT	CATREPGQGRMGQPQHF
TRBJ2-1	many	TRBD2	TRBV5-1	TGCGCCAGCAGCTTACCGACTAGCGGGAACAATGAGCAGTTCTTC	CASSLPTSGNNEQFF
TRBJ2-2	many	-	TRBV12-3/TRBV12-4	TGTGCCAGCAGTTTTGAGGCTAGTCCTCAGGCCGGGGAGCTGTTTTTT	CASSFEASPQAGELFF
TRBJ2-5	many	-	TRBV20-1	TGCAGTGCTAGCGGGCGGGAGACCCAGTACTTC	CSASGRETQYF
TRBJ2-1	-	-	TRBV7-9	TGTGCCAGCAGCTTAGGTTCCGGATTGACCTACAATGAGCAGTTCTTC	CASSLGSGLTYNEQFF
TRBJ2-7	few	-	TRBV29-1	TGCAGCGTTGAATCCACAGGTTCCTACGAGCAGTACTTC	CSVESTGSYEQYF
TRBJ1-1	few	-	TRBV3-1	TGTGCCAGCAGCCAAGATAGCGGGCGTTACACTGAAGCTTTCTTT	CASSQDSGRYTEAFF
TRBJ2-7	many	-	TRBV6-1	TGTGCCAGCAGTGAGACAGGCTACGAGCAGTACTTC	CASSETGYEQYF
TRBJ1-1	many	-	TRBV29-1	TGCAGCGTTGAAGAGAACTCCAGGGGTAGGACTGAAGCTTTCTTT	CSVEENSRGRTEAFF
TRBJ2-4	-	-	TRBV28	TGTGCCAGCAGTTCACGGCCAGGGACACGGGGGACCAAAAACATTCAGTACTTC	CASSSRPGTRGTKNIQYF
TRBJ2-1	few	TRBD2	TRBV7-9	TGTGCCAGCAGCTTGGTCCCTAGCGGGAGTTTCTATGAGCAGTTCTTC	CASSLVPSGSFYEQFF
TRBJ2-3	many	-	TRBV27	TGTGCCAGCAGTCCCTCGCGGTCATACACAGATACGCAGTATTTT	CASSPSRSYTDTQYF
TRBJ1-2	-	-	TRBV20-1	TGCAGTGCTAGGGGGACGGCGGAGAGCTATGGCTACACCTTC	CSARGTAESYGYTF
TRBJ2-1	-	-	TRBV15	TGTGCCACCAGCAGGCGGGACTCGAACAATGAGCAGTTCTTC	CATSRRDSNNEQFF
TRBJ2-3	few	-	TRBV7-6	TGTGCCAGCAGCTCCCGCACCGGATTCGGCACAGATACGCAGTATTTT	CASSSRTGFGTDTQYF
TRBJ1-3	many	TRBD1	TRBV10-3	TGTGCCATCAGTATGATCGGGACAGGCTCTTATCCCCGAAACACCATATATTTT	CAISMIGTGSYPRNTIYF
TRBJ2-3	few	-	TRBV11-2	TGTGCCAGCAGCTTAGAGGCGAGGGATGGTACGCAGTATTTT	CASSLEARDGTQYF
TRBJ2-1	many	TRBD2	TRBV28	TGTGCCAGCAGTTCGTCCCCGGGACTAGCGGGAGCGAGCTCCTACAATGAGCAGTTCTTC	CASSSSPGLAGASSYNEQFF
TRBJ2-5	few	-	TRBV20-1	TGCAGTGCAGCCCCGGGAGAGACCCAGTACTTC	CSAAPGETQYF
TRBJ1-5	-	-	TRBV12-3/TRBV12-4	TGTGCCAGCAGTTTAGCGTATAGCAATCAGCCCCAGCATTTT	CASSLAYSNQPQHF
TRBJ2-5	few	-	TRBV5-1	TGCGCCAGCAGCCAAAGCGTACAGGGTAGGAGGGAGACCCAGTACTTC	CASSQSVQGRRETQYF
TRBJ1-4	-	-	TRBV30	TGTGCCGGGACCCGGACCAGGGGAGGGGAAAAACTGTTTTTT	CAGTRTRGGEKLFF
TRBJ2-6	-	-	TRBV5-1	TGCGCCAGCAGAAAGCTTCGGGGGAACTCTGGGGCCAACGTCCTGACTTTC	CASRKLRGNSGANVLTF
TRBJ2-5	-	-	TRBV21-1	TGTGCCAGCAGCAAAGCGGCGACCCACCAGTACTTC	CASSKAATHQYF